This TCR beta chain was captured in a study of shared clonotypes between healthy human individuals. Germline V lookup: CDR1 LNHNV, CDR2 YYDKDF (reference sequence). The CDR3 has 16 amino acids. V was pared by 3 bases and J by 4 bases, with 9 bases of the junction left unmatched. Unsorted samples used approximately 99 million PBMCs for genomic DNA. Method: immunoSEQ multiplex PCR; TCRdb's copy keeps in-frame clones and lacks some. The sample contains approximately 460,000 clones, around 77% of which appear only once. The sequenced material came from PBMCs. The TCR sequence derives from a middle-aged woman in good health. Some clones in this sample may be carry-over from other donors' samples. The rearrangement joins TRBV15 to TRBJ1-2; TRBD1 matches at 9 bases. Here the CDR3 reads CATSRPGTGLGYGYTF. As DNA, the CDR3 is TGTGCCACCAGCAGGCCGGGGACAGGGTTGGGCTATGGCTACACCTTC. Full variable domain (remainder filled in from reference TRBV15 and TRBJ1-2): DAMVIQNPRYQVTQFGKPVTLSCSQTLNHNVMYWYQQKSSQAPKLLFHYYDKDFNNEADTPDNFQSRRPNTSFCFLDIRSPGLGDTAMYLCATSRPGTGLGYGYTFGSGTRLTVV.